Here is one TCR beta chain with its context. Unique molecular identifiers were affixed to discrete cDNA molecules within the library. TCRdb recomputed calls from the RACE reads with MiXCR, one row per CDR3 protein. The table includes fewer than 60,000 distinct CDR3 sequences, 11% detected once. The CDR3 contains 14 residues. CDR1 is GTSNPN and CDR2 is SVGIG in the germline V gene (reference sequence). V lost 3 bases, J lost 0 bases, and 11 bases lay in between. The data are from a study of human T cells and chemical hapten exposure. Time point defined: pre-sensitization, week 0. Noted treatment: therapeutic diphenylcyclopropenone sensitization with weekly scalp DPC.

This sample comprised whole blood, obtained in connection with sensitization to the hapten diphenylcyclopropenone (DPC). This TCR derives from a woman between 35 and 50 years old with alopecia areata. Some clones in this sample may be carry-over from other donors' samples. The J gene is TRBJ1-1, the V gene TRBV30; D may be TRBD1 (6 bases). The CDR3 is CAWRGGAVNTEAFF. The CDR3 DNA follows: TGTGCCTGGAGGGGGGGGGCGGTGAACACTGAAGCTTTCTTT.